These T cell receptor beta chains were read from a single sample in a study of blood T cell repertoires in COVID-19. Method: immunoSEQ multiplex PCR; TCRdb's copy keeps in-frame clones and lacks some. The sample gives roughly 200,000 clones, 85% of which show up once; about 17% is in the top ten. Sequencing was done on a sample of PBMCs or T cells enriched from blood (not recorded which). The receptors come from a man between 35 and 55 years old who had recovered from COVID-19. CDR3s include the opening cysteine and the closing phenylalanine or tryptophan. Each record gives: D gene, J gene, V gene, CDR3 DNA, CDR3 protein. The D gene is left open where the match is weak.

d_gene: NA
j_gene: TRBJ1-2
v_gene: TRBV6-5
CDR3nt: TGTGCCAGCAGTCACCTGGACGGGCCTCAGGGAGGCTACACCTTC
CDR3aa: CASSHLDGPQGGYTF

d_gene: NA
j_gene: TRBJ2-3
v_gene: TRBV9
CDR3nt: TGTGCCAGCAGCGTAGAGTCCAGATCTAGCACAGATACGCAGTATTTT
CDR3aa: CASSVESRSSTDTQYF

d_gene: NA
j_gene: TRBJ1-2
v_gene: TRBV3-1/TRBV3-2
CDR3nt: TGTGCCAGCAGCCAAGCCACGGCGGGGGCTTATGGCTACACCTTC
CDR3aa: CASSQATAGAYGYTF

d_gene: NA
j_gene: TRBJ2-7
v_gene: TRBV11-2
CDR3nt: TGTGCCAGCAGTTGGACAACGGACGAGCAGTACTTC
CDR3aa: CASSWTTDEQYF

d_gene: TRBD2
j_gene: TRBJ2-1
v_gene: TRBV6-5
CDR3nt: TGTGCCAGCAGGGTGGCCGGGACTAGTAGCTATGAGCAGTTCTTC
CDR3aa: CASRVAGTSSYEQFF

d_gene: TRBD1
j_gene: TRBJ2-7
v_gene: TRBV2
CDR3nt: TGTGCCAGCAGCCCGAGTCCGGGACAGAAGCATTCGTCCTCCTACGAGCAGTACTTC
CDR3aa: CASSPSPGQKHSSSYEQYF

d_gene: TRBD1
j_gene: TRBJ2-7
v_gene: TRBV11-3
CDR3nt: TGTGCCAGCAGCTTCTACAGGGGGTACGAGCAGTACTTC
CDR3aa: CASSFYRGYEQYF

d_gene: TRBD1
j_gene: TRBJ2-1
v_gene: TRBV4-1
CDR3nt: TGCGCCAGCAGCCAGGACAGGTCAACCTACAATGAGCAGTTCTTC
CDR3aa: CASSQDRSTYNEQFF

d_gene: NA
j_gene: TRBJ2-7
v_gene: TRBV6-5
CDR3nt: TGTGCCAGCAGTTACCGTGACAAGCCCTACGAGCAGTACTTC
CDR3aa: CASSYRDKPYEQYF

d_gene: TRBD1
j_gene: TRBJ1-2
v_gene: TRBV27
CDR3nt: TGTGCCAGCAGTCTCTCCCGGACAGGGGGCGGCTACACCTTC
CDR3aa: CASSLSRTGGGYTF

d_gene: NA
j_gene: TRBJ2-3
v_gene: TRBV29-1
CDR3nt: TGCAGCGTTTCCGGGATCTCGTACACAGATACGCAGTATTTT
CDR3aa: CSVSGISYTDTQYF

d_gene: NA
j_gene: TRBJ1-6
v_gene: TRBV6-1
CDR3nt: TGTGCCAGCAGTGAATCAGGCAGCCTATATAATTCACCCCTCCACTTT
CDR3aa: CASSESGSLYNSPLHF

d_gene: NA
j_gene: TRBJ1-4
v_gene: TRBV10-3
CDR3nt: TGTGCCACCCAGGGCTCTGGGGCTAATGAAAAACTGTTTTTT
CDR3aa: CATQGSGANEKLFF

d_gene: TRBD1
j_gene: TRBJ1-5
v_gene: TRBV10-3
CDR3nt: TGTGCCATCGCACAGGGGGTGAATCAGCCCCAGCATTTT
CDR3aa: CAIAQGVNQPQHF

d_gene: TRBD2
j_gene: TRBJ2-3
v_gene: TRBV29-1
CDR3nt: TGCAGCGTTACTACTAGCGGTTCGCATAGCACAGATACGCAGTATTTT
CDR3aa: CSVTTSGSHSTDTQYF